The entry that follows covers one T cell receptor (beta chain) sequence. This sample is drawn from a study of CD8 T cells in ankylosing spondylitis. TCRdb reanalysed the 5' RACE reads using MiXCR and keeps one entry per CDR3 protein. The table shows about 260,000 distinct CDR3 sequences, with 20% occurring only once. Trimming left V 3 bases short and J 4 bases short, with 18 bases between. The germline V gene has CDR1 KGHSH and CDR2 LQKENI. This CDR3 has 16 amino acids. Sequencing input: blood, either unsorted or a sorted T cell fraction (not recorded which). The sequence was obtained from a male donor with ankylosing spondylitis or in good health (not recorded which). This chain links TRBV18 with TRBJ1-2, with no clear D. The CDR3 reads CASSPSVAELVYGYTF. The CDR3 region has the DNA TGTGCCAGCTCACCGTCTGTGGCGGAGCTGGTCTATGGCTACACCTTC.